This TCR beta chain was sequenced for a study of CD8+ T cells in alopecia areata. V was clipped by 6 bases and J by 8 bases; unmatched bases: 15. The CDR3 loop spans 15 amino acids. The germline CDR1 and CDR2 sequences are SQVTM and ANQGSEA. Alopecia areata patients provided lesional scalp punch biopsies and peripheral blood. Isolated RNA was reverse transcribed into cDNA used as the sequencing template. Clones were sequenced by immunoSEQ multiplex PCR, and TCRdb holds only the in-frame ones, with some missing. The data hold fewer than 70,000 clones, with 40% to 50% observed a single time. The specimen sequenced was NKG2D-low CD8+ T cells sorted from blood. The rearrangement uses TRBV29-1 and TRBJ1-2; 10 nucleotides match TRBD1. This TCR came from a human donor with alopecia areata. As DNA, the CDR3 is TGCAGCGTCGCCCCGGGACAGGGGCCCTTGGAGGGCTACACCTTC. It is translated as CSVAPGQGPLEGYTF.